This is a list of T cell receptor beta chains from one sample in a study of T cell responses to AZD1222 COVID-19 vaccine. Clones were read by immunoSEQ multiplex PCR, and TCRdb kept only the in-frame ones, dropping some. The sample comprises about 150,000 clones, about 88% of which are singletons, and less than 3.5% rests with the top ten. The material was peripheral blood, obtained on day 0 of AZD1222 vaccination. The receptors originated from an adult in good health. The CDR3 runs from the conserved cysteine through the conserved F or W.

J,V,CDR3
TRBJ2-1,TRBV27,CASRDIAVLNEQFF
TRBJ2-7,TRBV30,CAWQRATYEQYF
TRBJ1-6,TRBV27,CASKGGDENSPLHF
TRBJ1-1,TRBV5-1,CASSLETGDVSTEAFF
TRBJ1-4,TRBV5-1,CASSPGTGGGYEKLFF
TRBJ2-2,TRBV12-5,CASGPQGDIMNTGELFF
TRBJ1-5,TRBV28,CASSSAGTGDNQPQHF
TRBJ1-2,TRBV27,CASRPGDRLFGYTF
TRBJ1-5,TRBV20-1,CSASGGQPQHF
TRBJ1-2,TRBV7-8,CASSPFGTGPLYGYTF
TRBJ1-5,TRBV6-2/TRBV6-3,CASSYSTGDQPQHF
TRBJ1-5,TRBV28,CASSSVGRGNQPQHF
TRBJ2-7,TRBV19,CASSLGAGGAAGEQYF
TRBJ2-3,TRBV10-2,CASLPEGRGDTQYF
TRBJ1-5,TRBV27,CASSLAGGNQPQHF
TRBJ1-1,TRBV19,CASSIDRFRDAFF
TRBJ1-1,TRBV5-5,CASSALAGNTEAFF
TRBJ2-1,TRBV20-1,CSARDLGQGFF